This TCR beta chain appears in the sequencing data of a study of T-cell memory formation after mild COVID-19. In TCRdb, the 5' RACE reads were re-called with MiXCR into one record per CDR3 protein. Of 400,000 to 550,000 distinct CDR3 sequences in the sample, nearly 25% were seen once. Regarding the study as a whole: For contracting clones, CD4+ ones sat mainly in CM and EM, CD8+ in EMRA. Pre-infection memory carried some responding clones, suggesting that cross-reactive memory joined.

Points on this clonotype: Its cognate antigen is unknown.

CDR3 size: 13 residues. Trimming cost V 7 bases and J 8 bases, with 12 bases left between them. CDR1 ENHRY and CDR2 SYGVKD come from the germline V gene. Sequencing input: PBMCs or a T cell subset sorted from them (not recorded which). This receptor was identified in an adult woman who had mild COVID-19 (a few samples of this study predate the infection). Cell type and time point are not known. The genes are TRBV10-3 and TRBJ1-6; possibly TRBD1 for D (6 bases). DNA for the CDR3: TGTGCCATCAAAGGGGGTGGAGATTCACCCCTCCACTTT. Its translation: CAIKGGGDSPLHF.